Included here is one TCR beta chain sequence, with context. Trimming at V came to 8 bases and at J to 7 bases, leaving 7 bases not matched to a gene. CDR3 length equals 13 residues. In germline, CDR1 is ENHRY, CDR2 SYGVKD. This sample stems from a study of blood T cell repertoires in COVID-19. Produced via immunoSEQ multiplex PCR; TCRdb's table is partial and in-frame only. Of about 250,000 clones in the sample, approximately 85% were seen once. The specimen was PBMCs or T cells enriched from blood (not recorded which). The TCR comes from a woman under 40 who had recovered from COVID-19. V gene TRBV10-3 combines with J gene TRBJ2-7, with 11 bases lining up with TRBD1. This chain's CDR3 is CAIWDRGLLEQYF. The CDR3 DNA follows: TGTGCCATCTGGGACAGGGGGTTGTTGGAGCAGTACTTC.